This is a list of T cell receptor beta chains from one sample in a study of cytomegalovirus exposure and HLA in healthy donors. Sequencing used immunoSEQ multiplex PCR; TCRdb keeps in-frame clones, though not all of them. This sample has around 150,000 clones; 80% to 90% occur once, and the top ten carry 3.5% to 5.5%. Material for sequencing was PBMCs. Source of these receptors: a woman aged 40 to 50 in good health and CMV-seropositive. Both conserved end residues are part of each CDR3. The D gene is left open where the match is weak. The size field is filled for only some rows; it gives once, few, many or a size class.

D	V	length	J	size	DNA	CDR3
-	TRBV2	13	TRBJ2-1	few	TGTGCCAGCAGTGAGCAGTCCTACAATGAGCAGTTCTTC	CASSEQSYNEQFF
-	TRBV27	15	TRBJ1-1	once	TGTGCCAGCAAGCCCCCAGGGCGGCCGAACGCTGAAGCTTTCTTT	CASKPPGRPNAEAFF
TRBD1	TRBV5-4	16	TRBJ2-5	-	TGTGCCAGCAGCTCTGACAGGGACCTCTCGTCGGAGACCCAGTACTTC	CASSSDRDLSSETQYF
-	TRBV18	16	TRBJ2-2	-	TGTGCCAGCTCCAACGGGACAAGGGGGAACACCGGGGAGCTGTTTTTT	CASSNGTRGNTGELFF
TRBD1	TRBV30	15	TRBJ2-7	-	TGTGCCTGGAGTCTCGGACAGGGCGCTCCCTACGAGCAGTACTTC	CAWSLGQGAPYEQYF
TRBD1	TRBV27	16	TRBJ1-6	-	TGTGCCAGCAGGCGGTCGACAGGGGCCTATAATTCACCCCTCCACTTT	CASRRSTGAYNSPLHF
-	TRBV7-9	14	TRBJ2-7	-	TGTGCCAGCAGCTTGGCAGGGGACTCCTACGAGCAGTACTTC	CASSLAGDSYEQYF
-	TRBV29-1	15	TRBJ1-1	-	TGCAGCGTTGAAAGGGAGGGGGGGGCAGAGACTGAAGCTTTCTTT	CSVEREGGAETEAFF
TRBD1	TRBV2	16	TRBJ2-6	-	TGTGCCAGCAGTGAACGGACAGGGACAGGGGCCAACGTCCTGACTTTC	CASSERTGTGANVLTF
-	TRBV20-1	11	TRBJ2-1	-	TGCAGTGGACATAGCGGCAATGAGCAGTTCTTC	CSGHSGNEQFF
-	TRBV7-3	15	TRBJ2-5	once	TGTGCCAGCAGCGTACAGGGGGGGCCACAAGAGACCCAGTACTTC	CASSVQGGPQETQYF
-	TRBV6-1	14	TRBJ2-7	-	TGTGCCAGTCTCGCGGAGGAGAGCTCCTACGAGCAGTACTTC	CASLAEESSYEQYF
TRBD2	TRBV5-1	14	TRBJ2-5	-	TGCGCCAGCAGCTTGGTGCAGGGAGGGGAGACCCAGTACTTC	CASSLVQGGETQYF
TRBD1	TRBV4-1	18	TRBJ2-4	once	TGCGCCAGCAGCCATCCCCTTCGGACAGGGGAAGCCAAAAACATTCAGTACTTC	CASSHPLRTGEAKNIQYF
TRBD2	TRBV28	14	TRBJ2-5	-	TGTGCCAGCAGTTTGTGGGGAGGGCCGGAGGCCCAGTACTTC	CASSLWGGPEAQYF
-	TRBV27	14	TRBJ2-1	-	TGTGCCAGCAGTATAACTAGCTCCTACAATGAGCAGTTCTTC	CASSITSSYNEQFF
-	TRBV2	14	TRBJ2-1	-	TGTGCCAGCAGGGCAGCGGTTCTTTACAATGAGCAGTTCTTC	CASRAAVLYNEQFF
TRBD2	TRBV9	15	TRBJ2-1	-	TGTGCCAGCAGCCCGCGACTAGCGGGGGGAAATGAGCAGTTCTTC	CASSPRLAGGNEQFF
TRBD2	TRBV6-5	15	TRBJ2-1	-	TGTGCCAGCCAACCTGCTAGCGGGGGGTACAATGAGCAGTTCTTC	CASQPASGGYNEQFF
TRBD1	TRBV7-2	18	TRBJ1-2	-	TGTGCCAGCAGCTTAGGGTGGAGGGGGCGAAGGGGTAACTATGGCTACACCTTC	CASSLGWRGRRGNYGYTF
TRBD1	TRBV19	14	TRBJ2-1	-	TGTGCCAGTAGCAAGACAGGGGGCAATAATGAGCAGTTCTTC	CASSKTGGNNEQFF
-	TRBV6-5	14	TRBJ1-2	-	TGTGCCAGCAGTTATCAGGACAGATTTTATGGCTACACCTTC	CASSYQDRFYGYTF
-	TRBV7-6	13	TRBJ1-1	-	TGTGCCAGCAGCTTATTTTCGGGGACTGAAGCTTTCTTT	CASSLFSGTEAFF
-	TRBV7-7	17	TRBJ1-5	-	TGTGCTAGCAGCTCCTGGGCCCTAGCCTATGGCAATCAGCCCCAGCATTTT	CASSSWALAYGNQPQHF
TRBD1	TRBV13	13	TRBJ1-1	few	TGTGCCAGCAGCTTAAACCGACAGGGTCGGGCTTTCTTT	CASSLNRQGRAFF